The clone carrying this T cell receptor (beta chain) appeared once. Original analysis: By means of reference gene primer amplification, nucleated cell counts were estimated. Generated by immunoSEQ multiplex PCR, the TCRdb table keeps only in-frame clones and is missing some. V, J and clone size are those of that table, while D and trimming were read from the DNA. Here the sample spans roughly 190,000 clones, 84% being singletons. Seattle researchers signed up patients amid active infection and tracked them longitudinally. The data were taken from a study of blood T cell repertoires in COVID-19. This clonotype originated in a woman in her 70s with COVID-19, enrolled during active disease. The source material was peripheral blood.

For the CDR3, the DNA is TGTGCCAGCAGTTTAGTCGCAGATGGCTACACCTTC. Translating gives CASSLVADGYTF. The V and J genes are TRBV28 and TRBJ1-2; no firm D call. The length of the CDR3 is 12 residues. V was shortened by 2 bases and J by 6 bases, with 7 bases between the two germline ends. The germline V gene encodes CDR1 MDHEN and CDR2 SYDVKM.